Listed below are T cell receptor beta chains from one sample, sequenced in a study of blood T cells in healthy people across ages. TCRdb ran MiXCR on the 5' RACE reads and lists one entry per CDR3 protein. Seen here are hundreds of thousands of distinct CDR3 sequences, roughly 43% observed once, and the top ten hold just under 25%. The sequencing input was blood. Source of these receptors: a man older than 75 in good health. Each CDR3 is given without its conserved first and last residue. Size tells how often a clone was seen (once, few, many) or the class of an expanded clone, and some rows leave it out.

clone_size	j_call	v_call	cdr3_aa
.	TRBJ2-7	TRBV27	ASSDYRTSGYEQY
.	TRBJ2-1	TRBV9	ASSVVGTTGEQF
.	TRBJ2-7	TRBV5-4	ASSWGLVYEQY
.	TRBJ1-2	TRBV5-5	ASSRQGRYGYT
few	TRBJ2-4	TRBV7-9	ASSLRGTGDKNIQY
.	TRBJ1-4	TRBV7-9	ASSFGTGGEKLF
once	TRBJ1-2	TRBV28	ASSTSIGYT
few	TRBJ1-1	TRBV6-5	ASSYSMAGENTEAF
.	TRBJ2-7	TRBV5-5	ASSLVAGEVYEQY
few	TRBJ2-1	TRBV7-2	ASSLGTTGEQF
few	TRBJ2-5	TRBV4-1	ASSQELYGGRETQY
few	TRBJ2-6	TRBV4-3	ASSQVGRGSGANVLT
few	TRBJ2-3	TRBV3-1	ASSQDRASRRTQY
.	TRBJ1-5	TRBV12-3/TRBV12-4	ASSFHRQPQH
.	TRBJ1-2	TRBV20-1	SARVLRIGFDDGYT
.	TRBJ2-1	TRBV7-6	ASSLRRGTSGSSNEQF
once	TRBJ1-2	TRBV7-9	ASSHDGGNYGYT
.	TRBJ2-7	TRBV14	ASSQDTGLYEQY
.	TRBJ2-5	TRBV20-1	SATGPRWETQY
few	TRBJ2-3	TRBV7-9	ASNQRGRTDTQY
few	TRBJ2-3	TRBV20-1	SARERVSQDTQY
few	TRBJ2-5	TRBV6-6	ASSPGLAGGPYNEQY
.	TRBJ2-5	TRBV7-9	ASSLRPWGQAETQY
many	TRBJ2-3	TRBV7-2	ASTSQSGRSALDTQY
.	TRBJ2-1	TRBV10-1	ASGQPDRNEQF
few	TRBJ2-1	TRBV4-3	ASSQERNSRDNEQF
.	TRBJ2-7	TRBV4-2	ASSPRTSGGQPYEQY
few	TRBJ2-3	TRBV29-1	SAAGEFTDTQY
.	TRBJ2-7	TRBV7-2	ASTSFRGSYEQY
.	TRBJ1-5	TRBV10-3	AISEGRGLKQPQH
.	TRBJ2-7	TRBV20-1	GARGDRGSYEQY
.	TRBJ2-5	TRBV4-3	ASSQDWSHPDQTQY
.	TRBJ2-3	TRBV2	ASSSRLSDTQY
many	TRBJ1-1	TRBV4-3	ASSQDPRGPTEAF
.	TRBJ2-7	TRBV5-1	ASSPDGQLGVEQY
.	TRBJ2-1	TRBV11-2	ASSPGAQGGYYNEQF
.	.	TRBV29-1	SVSGVYEQY
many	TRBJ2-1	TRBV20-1	SARDPSGSWGEQF
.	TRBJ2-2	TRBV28	ASSSVSRLAGTGELF
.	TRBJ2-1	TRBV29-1	SVGGTGTSGRETYNEQF
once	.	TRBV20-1	SATRTSGHFLNEQY
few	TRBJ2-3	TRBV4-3	ASSQDGVPTDTQY
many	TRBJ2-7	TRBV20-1	SALTGTSSYEQY
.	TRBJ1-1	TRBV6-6	ASIEDLSFEAF
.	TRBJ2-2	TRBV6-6	ASSPSRGANTGELF
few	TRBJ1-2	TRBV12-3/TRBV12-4	ASSFQGARYGYT
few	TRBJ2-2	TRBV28	ASSLWGSRNTGELF
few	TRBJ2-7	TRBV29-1	SVEVRDRTSYEQY
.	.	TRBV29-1	SVVIQGHEQY
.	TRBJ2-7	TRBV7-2	ASSLVEQGSYEQY
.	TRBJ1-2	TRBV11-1	ASSQDANNYGYT
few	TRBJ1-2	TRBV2	ASSAGQGRANYGYT
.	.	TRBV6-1	ASSMGRFQETQY
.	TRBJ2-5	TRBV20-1	SARDPRPSGGDNEQY
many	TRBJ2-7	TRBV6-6	ASRGFDEQY
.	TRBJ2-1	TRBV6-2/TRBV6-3	ATSGGLPGGNEQF
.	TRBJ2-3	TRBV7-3	ASSLSRGNTDTQY
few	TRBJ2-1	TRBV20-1	SAWTSGFKSSYNEQF
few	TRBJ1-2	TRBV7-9	AGENTVFYGYT
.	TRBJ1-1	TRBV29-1	SVRTGDTEAF